Listed below are T cell receptor beta chains from one sample, sequenced in a study of T cell clones after liver transplantation. The repertoire was sequenced with immunoSEQ multiplex PCR; TCRdb's copy has only in-frame clones and lacks some. The sample has 20,000 to 30,000 clones, around 63% seen once. Material: CD4+ T cells from blood, obtained before liver transplant. The receptors derive from a human donor who received a liver transplant. CDR3s include the opening cysteine and the closing phenylalanine or tryptophan. D genes are given only for firm matches. Some rows have no size entry. The others give once, few or many, or a class for an expanded clone.

TGTGCCAGTAGTATGAAGGGAGGAGTGGCCTACAATGAGCAGTTCTTC	CASSMKGGVAYNEQFF	TRBV19	TRBJ2-1	few	NA
TGTGCCTGGAGTAACACTGAAGCTTTCTTT	CAWSNTEAFF	TRBV30	TRBJ1-1	NA	NA
TGTGCCAGCAGCTTAGGGGCTAGCGGGGGCTCTAAGCAGTATTTT	CASSLGASGGSKQYF	TRBV7-2	TRBJ2-3	NA	TRBD2
TGTGCCAGCAGTTCGGGGGGATTGACCCAGCCCCAGCATTTT	CASSSGGLTQPQHF	TRBV28	TRBJ1-5	NA	NA
TGCGCCAGCAGCTTGTCCGGGGGCGCCTACAATGAGCAGTTCTTC	CASSLSGGAYNEQFF	TRBV5-1	TRBJ2-1	large	NA
TGCAGCGTTGGAGGTGAAACGAGCACAGATACGCAGTATTTT	CSVGGETSTDTQYF	TRBV29-1	TRBJ2-3	NA	NA
TGTGCCAGCAGTTCCCCGTCCTACGAGCAGTACTTC	CASSSPSYEQYF	TRBV6-7	TRBJ2-7	NA	NA
TGTGCCAGCAGCTTAGGGGGAGGGGGCATGCGAGAGACCCAGTACTTC	CASSLGGGGMRETQYF	TRBV7-7	TRBJ2-5	NA	NA
TGTGCCATCAGTGAGGGGGGACTGAGTTCACCCCTCCACTTT	CAISEGGLSSPLHF	TRBV10-3	TRBJ1-6	few	NA
TGCGCCAGCAGCTTGGGACTAGCGGGGGCCTCCGATACGCAGTATTTT	CASSLGLAGASDTQYF	TRBV5-1	TRBJ2-3	once	TRBD2
TGTGCCAGCTCGAAATCCCCGGGGCAGGGTTTTCTAGATACGCAGTATTTT	CASSKSPGQGFLDTQYF	TRBV9	TRBJ2-3	NA	NA
TGTGCCAGCAGCTTAGCGCAACCCGACTCTGGAAACACCATATATTTT	CASSLAQPDSGNTIYF	TRBV7-6	TRBJ1-3	few	NA
TGTGCCAGCAGCTTGGGGGAACTAGCGACAGATACGCAGTATTTT	CASSLGELATDTQYF	TRBV5-4	TRBJ2-3	NA	TRBD2
TGTGCCAGCAGTACCCTCCTACCCGGGGGAGAAGCTTTCTTT	CASSTLLPGGEAFF	TRBV28	TRBJ1-1	few	NA
TGTGCCAGCAGTGCTGAGGGAAACACCATATATTTT	CASSAEGNTIYF	TRBV2	TRBJ1-3	NA	NA
TGTGCCAGTAGTACCGCTCGTACCTACTATGGCTACACCTTC	CASSTARTYYGYTF	TRBV19	TRBJ1-2	NA	NA
TGTGCCACCCGAAAGGGGGGAGCCGGGGAGCTGTTTTTT	CATRKGGAGELFF	TRBV15	TRBJ2-2	few	NA
TGTGCCAGCAGCCAAGAATTGCGGGGGGGGTACGAGCAGTACTTC	CASSQELRGGYEQYF	TRBV4-2	TRBJ2-7	NA	TRBD2
TGTGCCAGCGAGACTAGCGACTACAATGAGCAGTTCTTC	CASETSDYNEQFF	TRBV2	TRBJ2-1	few	TRBD2
TGTGCCAGCAGCTTAGGGGGCTATGGCTACACCTTC	CASSLGGYGYTF	TRBV7-9	TRBJ1-2	NA	NA
TGTGCCAGCAGCTTGTGGGACCTAACCACTGAAGCTTTCTTT	CASSLWDLTTEAFF	TRBV7-2	TRBJ1-1	NA	NA
TGCGCCAACAGCCGATCCGATACAGCAGGGAGCTGTGGCTACACCTTC	CANSRSDTAGSCGYTF	TRBV4-1	TRBJ1-2	NA	NA
TGTGCCAGCAGCTTCGGGACTAGCGGGAGGGGTGCAGATACGCAGTATTTT	CASSFGTSGRGADTQYF	TRBV7-6	TRBJ2-3	NA	TRBD2
TGCGCCAGCAGCCAAGATCTGACCCGGACTAGCGGGGGCGGGGAGCTGTTTTTT	CASSQDLTRTSGGGELFF	TRBV4-3	TRBJ2-2	NA	TRBD2
TGTGCCAGCAGCCCCCTTTACGGCGGCGAATCACCCCTCCACTTT	CASSPLYGGESPLHF	TRBV7-9	TRBJ1-6	NA	NA
TGCAGCGTTGCGGTGGCAGGGGGCGCTTCTGGGGAGCTGTTTTTT	CSVAVAGGASGELFF	TRBV29-1	TRBJ2-2	once	TRBD1
TGTGCCAGCAGATACACAGAGAACTATGGCTACACCTTC	CASRYTENYGYTF	TRBV6-1	TRBJ1-2	NA	NA
TGTGCCAGCAGTACCTGGACAGGGTTTGTGTGGGACATTCAGTACTTC	CASSTWTGFVWDIQYF	TRBV28	TRBJ2-4	NA	TRBD1
TGTGCCAGCAGCTTAACAGCGGGGGGTCCGGGCGAGCAGTACTTC	CASSLTAGGPGEQYF	TRBV13	TRBJ2-7	NA	TRBD2
TGCGCCAGCAGCCAAGAGCCAGGGGGTTACAATGAGCAGTTCTTC	CASSQEPGGYNEQFF	TRBV4-3	TRBJ2-1	NA	TRBD1
TGTGCCAGCTCACCATCAGGGGACCTTAACTATGGCTACACCTTC	CASSPSGDLNYGYTF	TRBV18	TRBJ1-2	few	NA
TGTGCCAGCAGCCAACATGGAGATCAGCCCCAGCATTTT	CASSQHGDQPQHF	TRBV14	TRBJ1-5	few	NA
TGTGCCAGCAGCCCGAACCTCAGGGACCAAAACATTCAGTACTTC	CASSPNLRDQNIQYF	TRBV7-9	TRBJ2-4	few	NA
TGTGCCAGCAGCTTGATGGGTCTAGCGGGAGGGCCCGGCTACAATGAGCAGTTCTTC	CASSLMGLAGGPGYNEQFF	TRBV5-8	TRBJ2-1	NA	TRBD2
TGCGCCAGCAGCTTCGCCCGACCGGGCGGAGATACGCAGTATTTT	CASSFARPGGDTQYF	TRBV5-1	TRBJ2-3	NA	NA
TGTGCCTGGAGTTATAAGGGGAACCCATGGGGTCCACCCCTCCACTTT	CAWSYKGNPWGPPLHF	TRBV30	TRBJ1-6	NA	NA
TGTGCCAGTAGTATAGCCGGGACAGGGGGCTATGGCTACACCTTC	CASSIAGTGGYGYTF	TRBV19	TRBJ1-2	NA	TRBD1
TGTGCCAGCAGACACAGACAAGGGGGTATGGGTGAGCAGTTCTTC	CASRHRQGGMGEQFF	TRBV5-6	TRBJ2-1	few	NA
TGTGCCAGCGAAGGACTAGCGGGGGGTCTTGGCTACGAGCAGTACTTC	CASEGLAGGLGYEQYF	TRBV28	TRBJ2-7	NA	TRBD2
TGTGCCAGCAAGACGGGGGGGGAGAATCAGCCCCAGCATTTT	CASKTGGENQPQHF	TRBV27	TRBJ1-5	NA	NA
TGTGCCACCAGCAGAGGGACAGGGGGCTATGGCTACACCTTC	CATSRGTGGYGYTF	TRBV15	TRBJ1-2	NA	TRBD1
TGCGCCAGCAGCGCCCTTTCCGGGGGGGGCGCAGATACGCAGTATTTT	CASSALSGGGADTQYF	TRBV5-1	TRBJ2-3	NA	TRBD2
TGTGCCAGTAGTATTGGGGACAGGGGGCGGAGAGAGACCCAGTACTTC	CASSIGDRGRRETQYF	TRBV19	TRBJ2-5	NA	TRBD1
TGTGCCAGCAGTTACTCGAGTCTCAGGGGGGAGACTGAAGCTTTCTTT	CASSYSSLRGETEAFF	TRBV6-5	TRBJ1-1	NA	TRBD1
TGTGCCAGCAGCTTACAGGGACTAGCGGGAGGCTCCTACAATGAGCAGTTCTTC	CASSLQGLAGGSYNEQFF	TRBV7-9	TRBJ2-1	NA	TRBD2
TGCGCCAGCAGCTTGAACCTGGGAATCACAGATACGCAGTATTTT	CASSLNLGITDTQYF	TRBV5-1	TRBJ2-3	NA	NA
TGTGCCAGCACCTTAGAGGGGGTCGCGGGTCAGCCCCAGCATTTT	CASTLEGVAGQPQHF	TRBV2	TRBJ1-5	NA	NA
TGTGCCAGCAGTGATTCCGGGGGATTTGAAAAACTGTTTTTT	CASSDSGGFEKLFF	TRBV2	TRBJ1-4	NA	NA
TGTGCCAGCAGCCCAAGGGAGGTCGGACCCGGGGAGCTGTTTTTT	CASSPREVGPGELFF	TRBV7-2	TRBJ2-2	NA	NA
TGTGCCAGCTCACCACGAGAGACCCAGTACTTC	CASSPRETQYF	TRBV18	TRBJ2-5	NA	NA
TGTGCCAGCACCCATTTCACTGAAGCTTTCTTT	CASTHFTEAFF	TRBV6-6	TRBJ1-1	few	NA
TGTGCCAGCAGCCGGGGCGGACTAGCGGGGGCCTACAATGAGCAGTTCTTC	CASSRGGLAGAYNEQFF	TRBV4-2	TRBJ2-1	NA	TRBD2
TGTGCCAGTAGTTTAGCGGGCAGCTACACAGATACGCAGTATTTT	CASSLAGSYTDTQYF	TRBV19	TRBJ2-3	NA	TRBD2
TGTGCCAGCAGCAAACAGGGTGAAAAACTGTTTTTT	CASSKQGEKLFF	TRBV21-1	TRBJ1-4	NA	NA
TGTGCCAGCAGCTTAGTCAACAGGGGAACAACTAATGAAAAACTGTTTTTT	CASSLVNRGTTNEKLFF	TRBV7-9	TRBJ1-4	NA	TRBD1
TGTGCCAGCAGCTTCCGGAGCTTCACAGATACGCAGTATTTT	CASSFRSFTDTQYF	TRBV7-8	TRBJ2-3	NA	NA
TGCGCCAGCAGCTTGGCTTTTCGGGGTTCTAGTAATTCACCCCTCCACTTT	CASSLAFRGSSNSPLHF	TRBV5-1	TRBJ1-6	NA	NA